This T cell receptor (beta chain) was retrieved from a study of shared clonotypes between healthy human individuals. Looked up from germline, CDR1 is SQVTM and CDR2 is ANQGSEA. The CDR3 has 13 residues. V shed 7 bases, J shed 4 bases, and the junction held 6 bases outside the gene matches. Repertoires were generated with immunoSEQ multiplex PCR, while TCRdb's copy carries only in-frame clones and drops some. The top ten hold roughly 1% of the sample, which has 1.5 million to 2.5 million clones, approximately 94% seen once. CD45RO-negative, CCR7-positively selected cells formed the naive CD8 fraction, excluding terminally differentiated effector memory CD45RA+ cells.

The sequence came from a man aged 18 to 30 in good health. The genes are TRBV29-1 and TRBJ1-2, with 10 bases lining up with TRBD1. The specimen sequenced was naive CD8+ T cells sorted from blood. The CDR3: CSAGQGEGYGYTF. The CDR3 bases are TGCAGCGCAGGACAGGGGGAAGGCTATGGCTACACCTTC.